This TCR beta chain was recovered during a study of T cells after yellow fever vaccination. Regarding the study as a whole: Subsequent booster samples again held most clones from primary vaccination (under 98% CD4, about 90% CD8).

Via MiXCR, TCRdb re-called the 5' RACE reads, giving one row per CDR3 protein. Here the sample spans about 300,000 distinct CDR3 sequences, approximately 10% being singletons. The CDR3 runs 16 residues. V was cut by 4 bases and J by 1 base, with 17 bases left in between. This clonotype turned up a few times. Its cognate antigen is unknown. The receptor's source is a man younger than 30 who received the YFV17D yellow fever vaccine. V usage is TRBV12-3 or TRBV12-4 and J usage is TRBJ2-7; possible D gene TRBD2, 6 bases. This material consisted of CD4+ T cells sorted from PBMCs, taken 5 days after the yellow fever booster vaccination. The DNA for the CDR3 is TGTGCCAGCAGTTCCACTGCGGGACGGAATTCCTACGAGCAGTACTTC. Protein product: CASSSTAGRNSYEQYF.